The rows below give T cell receptor beta chains drawn from one sample of a study of CD8 T cells in ankylosing spondylitis. TCRdb itself ran the 5' RACE reads through MiXCR, one entry per CDR3 protein. The sample records over 400,000 distinct CDR3 sequences, 20% to 30% being singletons. The sample taken for sequencing was blood, either unsorted or a sorted T cell fraction (not recorded which). These receptors all come from a male donor with ankylosing spondylitis. Both conserved end residues are part of each CDR3. Each record gives: D gene, clone size, V gene, J gene, CDR3 DNA, CDR3 protein. The D gene is left open where the match is weak. Clone size is shown for a subset of rows, as once, few, many or a class of expanded clone.

D: -
size: -
V: TRBV5-1
J: TRBJ2-1
DNA: TGCGCCAGCAGCTTGGACTCACCTACACCAGTCTACAATGAGCAGTTCTTC
CDR3: CASSLDSPTPVYNEQFF

D: -
size: -
V: TRBV20-1
J: TRBJ2-1
DNA: TGCAGTGCGGCACTCTCCGGCGGGGATTCCTACAATGAGCAGTTCTTC
CDR3: CSAALSGGDSYNEQFF

D: -
size: few
V: TRBV18
J: TRBJ2-7
DNA: TGTGCCAGCTCACCAGGTTCCCCTACCTACGAGCAGTACTTC
CDR3: CASSPGSPTYEQYF

D: TRBD2
size: -
V: TRBV24-1
J: TRBJ2-5
DNA: TGTGCCACCAGCCTTGGAGGGCTAGCGGCCCAAGAGACCCAGTACTTC
CDR3: CATSLGGLAAQETQYF

D: TRBD2
size: -
V: TRBV3-1
J: TRBJ2-1
DNA: TGTGCCAGCAGCCGCTTAGTAGTAGGAGCGGGAGGTTACAATGAGCAGTTCTTC
CDR3: CASSRLVVGAGGYNEQFF

D: -
size: many
V: TRBV2
J: TRBJ2-3
DNA: TGTGCCAGCAGTCGAGTCACAGATACGCAGTATTTT
CDR3: CASSRVTDTQYF

D: -
size: -
V: TRBV5-1
J: TRBJ1-2
DNA: TGCGCCAGCAGCCCAAGACAGTCCTATGGCTACACCTTC
CDR3: CASSPRQSYGYTF

D: TRBD1
size: -
V: TRBV4-1
J: TRBJ1-5
DNA: TGCGCCAGCAGCCCAGGCGGGACAGGCAATCAGCCCCAGCATTTT
CDR3: CASSPGGTGNQPQHF

D: TRBD2
size: few
V: TRBV11-3
J: TRBJ2-1
DNA: TGTGCCAGCAGCTTAGGACACGGCGGGAGGGCTCGATCTGAGCAGTTCTTC
CDR3: CASSLGHGGRARSEQFF

D: -
size: -
V: TRBV7-7
J: TRBJ2-1
DNA: TGTGCCAGCAGCTTAGTGGCGGGACCAGACAATGAGCAGTTCTTC
CDR3: CASSLVAGPDNEQFF

D: -
size: few
V: TRBV24-1
J: TRBJ1-5
DNA: TGTGCCACCAGTGACATCGAGAATCAGCCCCAGCATTTT
CDR3: CATSDIENQPQHF

D: TRBD2
size: many
V: TRBV29-1
J: TRBJ2-1
DNA: TGCAGCGTTGAATTAGGACTAGCCCGGTATGAGCAGTTCTTC
CDR3: CSVELGLARYEQFF

D: -
size: few
V: TRBV5-1
J: TRBJ2-5
DNA: TGCGCCAGCAGCTTCACATGGGGGAGTTCGGAGACCCAGTACTTC
CDR3: CASSFTWGSSETQYF

D: -
size: few
V: TRBV7-9
J: TRBJ2-5
DNA: TGTGCCAGCAGCCCCCCCACGGGCAGTCAAGAGACCCAGTACTTC
CDR3: CASSPPTGSQETQYF

D: -
size: -
V: TRBV5-1
J: TRBJ1-1
DNA: TGCGCCAGCAGCTTGACGGACAGTAACTATGAAGCTTTCTTT
CDR3: CASSLTDSNYEAFF

D: TRBD2
size: -
V: TRBV20-1
J: TRBJ2-7
DNA: TGCAGTGCTAGAGATTGGGGACTAGTGACCTACGAGCAGTACTTC
CDR3: CSARDWGLVTYEQYF

D: -
size: few
V: TRBV20-1
J: TRBJ2-1
DNA: TGCAGTGCTATGCGAGCTAGCTTTATCTACAATGAGCAGTTCTTC
CDR3: CSAMRASFIYNEQFF

D: TRBD1
size: -
V: TRBV30
J: TRBJ1-1
DNA: TGTGCCCTAAACGGACAGGGAACTGAAGCTTTCTTT
CDR3: CALNGQGTEAFF

D: -
size: once
V: TRBV15
J: TRBJ2-7
DNA: TGTGCCACCAGCAGAGGAACAGCGCCGGACGAGCAGTACTTC
CDR3: CATSRGTAPDEQYF

D: TRBD2
size: -
V: TRBV27
J: TRBJ2-2
DNA: TGTGCCAGCAGCCGCCGGGGACTAGCGGGAGAGGGGAACACCGGGGAGCTGTTTTTT
CDR3: CASSRRGLAGEGNTGELFF

D: -
size: -
V: TRBV12-3/TRBV12-4
J: TRBJ2-3
DNA: TGCGCCAGCAGCTTACCGGGCGCAGATACGCAGTATTTT
CDR3: CASSLPGADTQYF

D: TRBD2
size: few
V: TRBV24-1
J: TRBJ2-2
DNA: TGTGCCACCAGTGATTCCTTACTAGCGGGAGGAACCGGGGAGCTGTTTTTT
CDR3: CATSDSLLAGGTGELFF

D: -
size: few
V: TRBV15
J: TRBJ2-1
DNA: TGTGCCACCAGCAGGGGTGTCCTCCAAGGGGATGAGCAGTTCTTC
CDR3: CATSRGVLQGDEQFF

D: TRBD1
size: -
V: TRBV19
J: TRBJ1-6
DNA: TGTGCCAGTAGTCGCTCCGGGACAGGGAACAATTCACCCCTCCACTTT
CDR3: CASSRSGTGNNSPLHF

D: TRBD2
size: few
V: TRBV20-1
J: TRBJ2-7
DNA: TGCAGTGCCCCGGGGGGGGGAAAGGATCATTACTTC
CDR3: CSAPGGGKDHYF

D: -
size: many
V: TRBV5-1
J: TRBJ1-4
DNA: TGCGCCAGCAGCTTAAATAGCGCAACTAATGAAAAACTGTTTTTT
CDR3: CASSLNSATNEKLFF

D: -
size: few
V: TRBV5-1
J: TRBJ2-2
DNA: TGCGCCAGCAGCTCTTTTGCCGACACCGGGGAGCTGTTTTTT
CDR3: CASSSFADTGELFF

D: -
size: few
V: TRBV11-2
J: TRBJ1-5
DNA: TGTGCCAGCAGCCCGCGCCCCCGGGATGTTGGGGACAATCAGCCCCAGCATTTT
CDR3: CASSPRPRDVGDNQPQHF

D: TRBD2
size: few
V: TRBV29-1
J: TRBJ2-1
DNA: TGCAGCGTCGCCCAACGACTAGCGGGAGGGTCATCGTCGTACAATGAGCAGTTCTTC
CDR3: CSVAQRLAGGSSSYNEQFF

D: TRBD2
size: -
V: TRBV20-1
J: TRBJ2-5
DNA: TGCAGTGGCCGACTAGCGGGAGACACCGAGACCCAGTACTTC
CDR3: CSGRLAGDTETQYF

D: TRBD1
size: many
V: TRBV12-3/TRBV12-4
J: TRBJ1-4
DNA: TGTGCCAGCAGCTCCGGGACAGGGGGCAGGTTGAGTGAAAAACTGTTTTTT
CDR3: CASSSGTGGRLSEKLFF

D: -
size: few
V: TRBV3-1
J: TRBJ2-7
DNA: TGTGCCAGCAGCCAAGGTAACAGAGCCTACGAGCAGTACTTC
CDR3: CASSQGNRAYEQYF

D: -
size: few
V: TRBV5-1
J: TRBJ2-7
DNA: TGCGCCAGCAGTACCTTTGGGCAGGTCTACGAGCAGTACTTC
CDR3: CASSTFGQVYEQYF

D: -
size: -
V: TRBV18
J: TRBJ2-3
DNA: TGTGCCAGCTCACCAGCAGGGCCCAACACAGATACGCAGTATTTT
CDR3: CASSPAGPNTDTQYF

D: -
size: -
V: TRBV20-1
J: TRBJ1-2
DNA: TGCAGTGCCAGGATCCTCTATGGCTACACCTTC
CDR3: CSARILYGYTF

D: TRBD1
size: few
V: TRBV18
J: TRBJ1-2
DNA: TGTGCCAGCTCACCACTACTGGGACAGGGAGACTATGGCTACACCTTC
CDR3: CASSPLLGQGDYGYTF

D: -
size: -
V: TRBV6-1
J: TRBJ2-3
DNA: TGTGCCAGCAGGTCCCGGGCCAGTCGCACAGATACGCAGTATTTT
CDR3: CASRSRASRTDTQYF

D: -
size: -
V: TRBV5-1
J: TRBJ1-2
DNA: TGCGCCAGCAGCTTGGATCAAGGGGTGGAGAAGGGCTACACCTTC
CDR3: CASSLDQGVEKGYTF

D: TRBD1
size: -
V: TRBV11-3
J: TRBJ2-1
DNA: TGTGCCAGCAGCTTAGATTATACAGGGGGGTACAACAATGAGCAGTTCTTC
CDR3: CASSLDYTGGYNNEQFF

D: TRBD1
size: -
V: TRBV10-3
J: TRBJ1-1
DNA: TGTGCCATCAGTGGACAACAGGGGTACACTGAAGCTTTCTTT
CDR3: CAISGQQGYTEAFF

D: -
size: -
V: TRBV20-1
J: TRBJ2-3
DNA: TGCAGTGCTAGCACAACCGGTCTAACCATGGATACGCAGTATTTT
CDR3: CSASTTGLTMDTQYF

D: TRBD2
size: few
V: TRBV6-1
J: TRBJ2-1
DNA: TGTGCCAGCAGTGGTAGTAGCGGGAGGGCCGTTGAGCAGTTCTTC
CDR3: CASSGSSGRAVEQFF

D: TRBD1
size: few
V: TRBV12-3/TRBV12-4
J: TRBJ1-2
DNA: TGTGCCAGCAGATTACCAGGGGGAAATGGCTACACCTTC
CDR3: CASRLPGGNGYTF